The next 12 T cell receptor beta chains were all read from a single sample in a study of T-cell memory formation after mild COVID-19 (dated by TCRdb to the early 2020s). Library preparation employed 5' RACE. Sequencing relied on an Illumina NovaSeq 6000. TCRdb took the public reads, trimmed them with fastp at Q25, ran MiXCR for clone calling and kept in-frame beta chains. Merged by CDR3 protein, the rows form single entries marked with the most common genes and DNA. This sample comprises hundreds of thousands of distinct CDR3 sequences, 15% to 20% of them detected only once. The ten largest make up roughly 20% of the sample. Sequencing was carried out using PBMCs or a T cell subset sorted from them (not recorded which). The source of these receptors is a man in his late teens or twenties who had mild COVID-19 (a few samples of this study predate the infection). The sample titles of this study are shuffled in the database, so cell type and time point are left out; the donor was told from shared clones.

The rearrangement uses TRBV5-1 and TRBJ1-5; 7 bases line up with TRBD1. This CDR3 has 14 amino acids. V gave up 0 bases and J gave up 6 bases; unmatched junction bases: 3. Germline loops: CDR1 SGHRS, CDR2 YFSETQ. The CDR3 loop is CASSLGTGPQPQHF. Written as DNA, the CDR3 is TGCGCCAGCAGCTTGGGGACAGGCCCTCAGCCCCAGCATTTT.

The rearrangement links TRBV6-5 to TRBJ1-2; D remains unclear. The CDR3 covers 13 residues. V lost 5 bases and J 4 bases, leaving 11 bases between the germline ends. Per the germline V gene, CDR1 is MNHEY and CDR2 is SVGAGI. CDR3: CASSPRTTYGYTF. The CDR3 nucleotides read TGTGCCAGCAGTCCGCGGACGACCTATGGCTACACCTTC.

The rearrangement joins TRBV27 to TRBJ1-5; D ambiguous. CDR3 length equals 14 residues. V lost 2 bases and J 6 bases, leaving 11 bases between the germline ends. The germline gives CDR1 MNHEY, CDR2 SMNVEV (reference sequence). The chain's CDR3 is CASSLLLGTQPQHF. The DNA of the CDR3 is TGTGCCAGCAGTTTACTTTTAGGAACTCAGCCCCAGCATTTT.

This clonotype was seen a handful of times. J is TRBJ1-1 and V is TRBV6-5, with 7 positions matching TRBD1. The V gene end was trimmed by 5 bases and the J gene end by 4 bases; junction bases not matched to a gene: 10. Germline assignment: CDR1 MNHEY and CDR2 SVGAGI. This CDR3 has 15 residues. Written as DNA, the CDR3 is TGTGCCAGCAGTACCACAGGGGTGGCGACCACTGAAGCTTTCTTT. Translated, it gives CASSTTGVATTEAFF.

The rearrangement uses TRBV5-1 and TRBJ1-1, with a tentative D call TRBD1 (5 bases). Trimming pared 4 bases from V and 0 bases from J, leaving 10 bases between. The CDR3 covers 14 residues. The germline V gene encodes CDR1 SGHRS and CDR2 YFSETQ. The CDR3 region has the DNA TGCGCCAGCAGCGCAGGGACCATGAACACTGAAGCTTTCTTT. This translates into CASSAGTMNTEAFF.

This clonotype has just a few counts. The gene calls are TRBV24-1 and TRBJ1-1; 9 bases map to TRBD1. Germline CDR1 and CDR2: KGHDR and SFDVKD. This CDR3 spans 14 amino acids. Trimming removed 8 bases from V and 3 bases from J; junction bases left unmatched: 6. CDR3 region: CATKSGTGHTEAFF. In DNA form, the CDR3 reads TGTGCCACCAAATCCGGGACAGGGCACACTGAAGCTTTCTTT.

This clonotype has ten or more counts. V is TRBV27 and J is TRBJ2-5; 8 nucleotides line up with TRBD2. The CDR3 sequence is 16 residues long. Germline lookup yields CDR1 MNHEY and CDR2 SMNVEV (reference sequence). Trimming at V came to 5 bases and at J to 4 bases, leaving 12 bases not matched to a gene. CDR3 DNA: TGTGCCAGCAGTCCGGGGGCGGGGGGAAACGGAGAGACCCAGTACTTC. Protein product: CASSPGAGGNGETQYF.

The rearrangement links TRBV20-1 to TRBJ2-3, with D maybe TRBD2 (5 bases). V dropped 0 bases and J dropped 5 bases, with 12 bases sitting between them. Per germline, CDR1 DFQATT and CDR2 SNEGSKA (reference sequence). This CDR3 has 14 amino acids. The chain's CDR3 is CSARDRLARDTQYF. In DNA, the CDR3 is TGCAGTGCTAGAGATCGGCTAGCTAGAGATACGCAGTATTTT.

A few counts support this clonotype. V usage is TRBV18 and J usage is TRBJ2-5, with 14 bases lining up with TRBD2. The CDR3 contains 20 residues. The V gene's germline CDR1 is KGHSH and CDR2 LQKENI. After removal of 0 bases from V and 3 bases from J, the junction contained 12 bases not matched to a gene. The CDR3 DNA sequence: TGTGCCAGCTCACCACCACCTACGGGACTAGCGGGGGCGCATAAAGAGACCCAGTACTTC. It translates to CASSPPPTGLAGAHKETQYF.

The chain combines TRBV20-1 with TRBJ2-2; 8 bases are a match to TRBD2. This CDR3 has 15 amino acids. J was trimmed by 6 bases and V by 3 bases; bases with no gene match: 9. Germline CDR1 is DFQATT and CDR2 is SNEGSKA (reference sequence). This chain's CDR3 is CSASGGLALAGELFF. In nucleotides, the CDR3 is TGCAGTGCTAGCGGAGGACTAGCACTCGCCGGGGAGCTGTTTTTT.

V is TRBV9 and J is TRBJ1-4, with TRBD1 matching 7 bases. CDR3 size: 17 residues. J was trimmed by 0 bases and V by 3 bases; bases with no gene match: 8. Looked up from germline, CDR1 is SGDLS and CDR2 is YYNGEE. The CDR3 DNA is TGTGCCAGCAGCGCTCGGACAGGCCCCGCAACTAATGAAAAACTGTTTTTT. Translating it yields CASSARTGPATNEKLFF. The variable domain in full, completed from reference TRBV9 and TRBJ1-4, reads DSGVTQTPKHLITATGQRVTLRCSPRSGDLSVYWYQQSLDQGLQFLIQYYNGEERAKGNILERFSAQQFPDLHSELNLSSLELGDSALYFCASSARTGPATNEKLFFGSGTQLSVL.

This rearrangement joins TRBV10-2 to TRBJ2-7, with D perhaps matching TRBD2 (5 bases). Deletions cut 10 bases from V and 6 bases from J, with 19 bases between. There are 13 residues in the CDR3. Germline loops: CDR1 WSHSY, CDR2 SAAADI. The CDR3 sequence is CATQAGRWSEQYF. The CDR3 nucleotides read TGCGCCACCCAGGCGGGCCGGTGGTCCGAGCAGTACTTC.